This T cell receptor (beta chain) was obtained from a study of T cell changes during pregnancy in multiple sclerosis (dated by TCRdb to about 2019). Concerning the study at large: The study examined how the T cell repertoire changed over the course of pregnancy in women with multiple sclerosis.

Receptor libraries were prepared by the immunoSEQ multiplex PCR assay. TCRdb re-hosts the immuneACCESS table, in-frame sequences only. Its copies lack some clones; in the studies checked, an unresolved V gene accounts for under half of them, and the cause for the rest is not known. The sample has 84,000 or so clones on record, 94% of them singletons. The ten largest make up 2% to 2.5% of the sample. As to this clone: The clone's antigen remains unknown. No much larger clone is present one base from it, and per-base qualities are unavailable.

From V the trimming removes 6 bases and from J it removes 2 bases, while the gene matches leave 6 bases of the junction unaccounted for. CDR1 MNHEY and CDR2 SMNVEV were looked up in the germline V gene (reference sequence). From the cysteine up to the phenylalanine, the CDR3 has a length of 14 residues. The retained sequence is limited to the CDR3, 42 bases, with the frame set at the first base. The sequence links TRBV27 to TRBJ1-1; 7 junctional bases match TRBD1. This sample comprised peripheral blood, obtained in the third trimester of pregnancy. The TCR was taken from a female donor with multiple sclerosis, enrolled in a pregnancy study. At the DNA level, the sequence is TGTGCCAGCAGCAAAACAGGGGCTAACACTGAAGCTTTCTTT. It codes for CASSKTGANTEAFF.